The 31 T cell receptor beta chains below were found in one sample sequenced in a study of blood T cell repertoires in COVID-19. Here immunoSEQ multiplex PCR was the method, and the copy in TCRdb shows in-frame clones only, minus some. This sample has 130,000 to 150,000 clones, with more than 75% found just once. The sample was peripheral blood. These receptors were collected from a human donor in a cohort sampled during active COVID-19.

The V call is TRBV11-3, the J call TRBJ2-4; 8 positions agree with TRBD2. Germline CDR1 reads SGHNT; CDR2 reads YENEEA. The CDR3 spans 17 residues. V gave up 7 bases and J gave up 0 bases; unmatched junction bases: 11. CDR3 DNA: TGTGCCAGCATCACCACCGGGGGGGATTTAGCCAAAAACATTCAGTACTTC. Its protein product is CASITTGGDLAKNIQYF.

The rearrangement links TRBV6-5 to TRBJ2-7, with D tentatively TRBD1 (6 bases). Germline V gene sequence: CDR1 MNHEY, CDR2 SVGAGI. V was clipped by 7 bases and J by 2 bases, with 18 bases between them. This CDR3 has 15 amino acids. CDR3 residues: CASISSGTRTYEQYF. CDR3 coding DNA: TGTGCCAGCATATCCTCGGGGACACGGACCTACGAGCAGTACTTC.

This clone was seen only a few times. V and J are TRBV7-9 and TRBJ2-3; 10 bases agree with TRBD2. The CDR3 loop spans 17 amino acids. Losses at the gene ends were 2 bases for V and 1 base for J; bases not matched to a gene: 6. In germline, CDR1 is SEHNR, CDR2 FQNEAQ (reference sequence). The CDR3 DNA follows: TGTGCCAGCAGCTTACTAGCGGGAGTTTTGGGCACAGATACGCAGTATTTT. This codes for CASSLLAGVLGTDTQYF.

This chain uses TRBV7-8 with TRBJ1-2, with D unresolved. With 1 base removed from V and 5 bases from J, the gap between germline ends came to 11 bases. Germline assignment: CDR1 SGHVS and CDR2 FQNEAQ. This CDR3 comprises 14 residues. The CDR3 region has the DNA TGTGCCAGCAGCTTAGTATCAGTGCTTTATGGCTACACCTTC. Its protein product is CASSLVSVLYGYTF.

This chain joins TRBV5-1 and TRBJ1-4; 10 nucleotides match TRBD1. The CDR3 totals 15 residues. V trimming: 4 bases; J trimming: 6 bases; junction bases outside the gene matches: 6. CDR1 is SGHRS, CDR2 YFSETQ, per germline. The chain's CDR3 is CASSASGTGDEKLFF. DNA of the CDR3: TGCGCCAGCAGCGCATCCGGGACAGGGGATGAAAAACTGTTTTTT.

The V gene is TRBV27, the J gene TRBJ1-2; the match to TRBD1 covers 12 bases. V was clipped by 8 bases and J by 0 bases; unmatched bases: 4. The CDR3 contains 15 residues. The germline gives CDR1 MNHEY, CDR2 SMNVEV (reference sequence). The CDR3 loop reads CASSGQGASNYGYTF. CDR3 in DNA: TGTGCCAGCTCGGGACAGGGGGCATCTAACTATGGCTACACCTTC.

The chain is built from TRBV7-9 and TRBJ1-6; TRBD1 might be the D (5 bases). The CDR3 consists of 15 residues. Germline lookup yields CDR1 SEHNR and CDR2 FQNEAQ (reference sequence). With 5 bases removed from V and 1 base from J, the gap between germline ends came to 9 bases. In DNA, the CDR3 is TGTGCCAGCAGCCCCCGGGGGTCCTATAATTCACCCCTCCACTTT. Translation: CASSPRGSYNSPLHF.

The rearrangement joins TRBV2 to TRBJ1-2; perhaps TRBD1 as D (6 bases). V shed 2 bases and J shed 4 bases, with 17 bases lying between them. The CDR3 has 16 residues. Germline-derived CDR1 and CDR2 are SNHLY and FYNNEI. The CDR3 DNA follows: TGTGCCAGCAGTGAAACGTGGACAGCGGCGGGCTATGGCTACACCTTC. It codes for CASSETWTAAGYGYTF.

The chain links TRBV7-9 to TRBJ1-1; 10 bases fit TRBD1. Germline V lookup: CDR1 SEHNR, CDR2 FQNEAQ (reference sequence). Losses at the gene ends were 0 bases for V and 11 bases for J; bases not matched to a gene: 6. The CDR3 is made up of 14 amino acids. The CDR3 DNA reads TGTGCCAGCAGCTTAGCTCGACAGGGGGCGCTTGCTTTCTTT. Its translation is CASSLARQGALAFF.

The chain carries TRBV6-5 and TRBJ1-6; no clear D gene. The CDR3 sequence is 15 residues long. Trimming took off 4 bases at V and 0 bases at J, with 7 bases between the two ends. The germline V gene has CDR1 MNHEY and CDR2 SVGAGI. The DNA for the CDR3 is TGTGCCAGCAGTTCCCCGGGCTCCTATAATTCACCCCTCCACTTT. Translated: CASSSPGSYNSPLHF.

The rearrangement links TRBV29-1 to TRBJ1-2; 7 nucleotides align to TRBD1. Germline lookup yields CDR1 SQVTM and CDR2 ANQGSEA. This CDR3 is built from 14 residues. The V gene end was trimmed by 6 bases and the J gene end by 4 bases; junction bases not matched to a gene: 11. The CDR3 coding sequence is TGCAGCGTGGCCAACGGACAGGCCCTCTATGGCTACACCTTC. As protein: CSVANGQALYGYTF.

This chain connects TRBV2 to TRBJ1-3, with D unclear. In germline, CDR1 is SNHLY, CDR2 FYNNEI. Trimming pared 3 bases from V and 8 bases from J, leaving 11 bases between. The length of the CDR3 is 13 residues. CDR3 protein: CASSDRMMDTIYF. The CDR3 region has the DNA TGTGCCAGCAGTGACAGAATGATGGACACCATATATTTT.

The chain combines TRBV6-2 or TRBV6-3 with TRBJ1-2, with TRBD1 matching over 12 bases. The junction had 14 bases not matched to a gene; V was cut back by 0 bases and J by 6 bases. The CDR3 loop spans 19 amino acids. CDR1 and CDR2 from the germline V gene are MNHEY and SVGEGT. The CDR3 loop reads CASSYSSSGTGGASNGYTF. CDR3 sequence (DNA): TGTGCCAGCAGTTACTCGAGTTCCGGGACAGGGGGCGCGTCGAATGGCTACACCTTC.

In its sample, this clone was seen a few times. The genes are TRBV29-1 and TRBJ2-3, with D possibly being TRBD1 (6 bases). Germline V gene lookup returns CDR1 SQVTM and CDR2 ANQGSEA. The CDR3 extends over 14 amino acids. The germline V and J ends were trimmed by 8 bases and 2 bases, with 17 bases remaining between them. The CDR3 DNA follows: TGCAGCACCAACACAGGGACGTTCACAGATACGCAGTATTTT. Translated: CSTNTGTFTDTQYF.

The chain is built from TRBV5-4 and TRBJ2-2; D not resolved. Trimming stripped 7 bases from V and 5 bases from J, with 12 bases between. The CDR3 length is 13 residues. The germline V gene encodes CDR1 SGHNT and CDR2 YYREEE (reference sequence). The CDR3 region is CASYLIGTGELFF. In nucleotides, the CDR3 is TGTGCCAGCTATTTAATCGGGACCGGGGAGCTGTTTTTT.

The J gene is TRBJ2-7, the V gene TRBV27; TRBD2 agrees at 11 bases. This CDR3 region has 16 residues. The V segment lost 6 bases and the J segment 1 base; nucleotides outside the gene matches: 8. CDR1 MNHEY and CDR2 SMNVEV come from the germline V gene (reference sequence). CDR3 residues: CASSDRGLAASYEQYV. The CDR3 region has the DNA TGTGCCAGCAGCGACAGGGGACTAGCGGCTTCCTACGAGCAGTACGTC.

This clone was counted a single time. The chain has TRBV6-5 and TRBJ1-4, with D maybe TRBD1 (6 bases). V was clipped by 2 bases and J by 8 bases, with 12 bases between them. The CDR3 length is 14 residues. Germline V CDR1 and CDR2: MNHEY, SVGAGI. The CDR3 here is CASSYGQGREKLFF. The CDR3 coding sequence is TGTGCCAGCAGTTACGGGCAGGGGCGGGAAAAACTGTTTTTT.

This CDR3 reads CASSQDQGTGTLFYGYTF. The CDR3 DNA reads TGCGCCAGCAGCCAAGATCAAGGGACAGGGACTCTGTTTTATGGCTACACCTTC. The chain recombines TRBV4-1 with TRBJ1-2, with 9 bases matching TRBD1. The germline CDR1 and CDR2 sequences are MGHRA and YSYEKL. The CDR3 loop spans 18 amino acids. V dropped 0 bases and J dropped 5; count of bases not matched to a gene: 13.

The DNA for the CDR3 is TGTGCCAGCAGCCAATGGAGCGGTCAGGGGACCGGGGAGCTGTTTTTT. It translates to CASSQWSGQGTGELFF. The V and J genes are TRBV3-1 (or the pseudogene TRBV3-2) and TRBJ2-2, with a weak D call TRBD1 (6 bases). The length of the CDR3 is 16 residues. CDR1 is LGHDT, CDR2 YNNKEL, per germline (reference sequence). V was trimmed by 2 bases and J by 5 bases, leaving 15 bases between them.

V is TRBV2 and J is TRBJ2-5, with TRBD2 identical over 13 bases. There are 16 residues in the CDR3. V trimming: 5 bases; J trimming: 5 bases; junction bases outside the gene matches: 8. Germline loops: CDR1 SNHLY, CDR2 FYNNEI. DNA for the CDR3: TGTGCCAGCAGTTCACCACTAGCGGGAGGGCGCGAGACCCAGTACTTC. Its protein product is CASSSPLAGGRETQYF.

To note about this clone: The same CDR3 also results from other DNA sequences found in this sample. The chain joins TRBV7-9 to TRBJ1-2; D is ambiguous. Per germline, CDR1 SEHNR and CDR2 FQNEAQ (reference sequence). V lost 0 bases and J 0 bases, leaving 11 bases between the germline ends. There are 16 residues in the CDR3. The CDR3: CASSLAGTVANYGYTF. CDR3 nucleotides: TGTGCCAGCAGCTTAGCCGGAACAGTAGCTAACTATGGCTACACCTTC.

The chain links TRBV6-6 to TRBJ2-4; 15 nucleotides align to TRBD2. The V and J ends lost 5 bases and 8 bases, in that order; junction bases with no gene match: 13. CDR3 length equals 18 residues. Per the germline V gene, CDR1 is MNHNY and CDR2 is SVGAGI (reference sequence). The CDR3 DNA reads TGTGCCAGCAGTCTGGGCGGACTAGCGGGAGGGCCGGGAGACATTCAGTACTTC. It encodes CASSLGGLAGGPGDIQYF.

Comment on this clone: A far larger clone lies a single base away; this is likely a read error. This chain connects TRBV7-2 to TRBJ1-2; D remains unclear. The CDR3 has 13 amino acids. The germline gives CDR1 SGHTA, CDR2 FQGNSA. With 1 base removed from V and 0 bases from J, the gap between germline ends came to 3 bases. The CDR3 spells CASSLDTNYGYTF. The CDR3 DNA reads as TGTGCCAGCAGCTTAGACACTAACTATGGCTACACCTTC.

The genes are TRBV27 and TRBJ1-2; 9 bases align to TRBD1. Germline-derived CDR1 and CDR2 are MNHEY and SMNVEV (reference sequence). CDR3 size: 14 residues. J was trimmed by 4 bases and V by 4 bases; bases with no gene match: 4. The CDR3 reads CASSSPGQGYGYTF. CDR3 coding DNA: TGTGCCAGCAGTTCACCGGGACAGGGCTATGGCTACACCTTC.

This chain uses TRBV5-1 with TRBJ2-1; TRBD2 aligns across 14 bases. The CDR3 sequence is 18 residues long. Germline V CDR1 and CDR2: SGHRS, YFSETQ. The ends lost 7 bases at V and 0 bases at J; junction bases unmatched: 9. CDR3 sequence: CASEPGLAGASSYNEQFF. CDR3 DNA sequence: TGCGCCAGCGAACCGGGACTAGCGGGGGCGAGCTCCTACAATGAGCAGTTCTTC. Full variable domain (rest looked up from reference TRBV5-1 and TRBJ2-1): KAGVTQTPRYLIKTRGQQVTLSCSPISGHRSVSWYQQTPGQGLQFLFEYFSETQRNKGNFPGRFSGRQFSNSRSEMNVSTLELGDSALYLCASEPGLAGASSYNEQFFGPGTRLTVL.

This sequence joins TRBV29-1 and TRBJ2-5, with TRBD2 matching over 9 bases. The germline CDR1 and CDR2 sequences are SQVTM and ANQGSEA. The CDR3 loop spans 13 amino acids. The V and J ends lost 4 bases and 2 bases, in that order; junction bases with no gene match: 2. The DNA for the CDR3 is TGCAGCGTTGTTAGCGGGGGTCAAGAGACCCAGTACTTC. It is translated as CSVVSGGQETQYF. The variable domain in full, with the rest retrieved from reference TRBV29-1 and TRBJ2-5, is SAVISQKPSRDICQRGTSLTIQCQVDSQVTMMFWYRQQPGQSLTLIATANQGSEATYESGFVIDKFPISRPNLTFSTLTVSNMSPEDSSIYLCSVVSGGQETQYFGPGTRLLVL.

The CDR3 region is CASSPKDRDFESYGYTF. The CDR3 DNA follows: TGTGCCAGCAGCCCAAAAGACCGGGACTTCGAGAGCTATGGCTACACCTTC. This chain joins TRBV7-9 and TRBJ1-2; tentatively, D is TRBD1 (5 bases). Deletions cut 5 bases from V and 4 bases from J, with 23 bases between. This CDR3 is 17 amino acids long. Germline CDR1 SEHNR, CDR2 FQNEAQ (reference sequence).

The rearrangement uses TRBV18 and TRBJ1-5; the D is unclear. CDR3 length: 12 amino acids. Germline-derived CDR1 and CDR2 are KGHSH and LQKENI. Trimming left V 5 bases short and J 3 bases short, with 5 bases between. CDR3 in amino acids: CASSGDNQPQHF. In nucleotides, the CDR3 is TGTGCCAGCTCAGGAGACAATCAGCCCCAGCATTTT.

The chain uses TRBV5-1 and TRBJ1-3; TRBD1 matches at 7 bases. V shed 3 bases and J 0 bases; nucleotides not matched to a gene: 3. Germline V gives CDR1 SGHRS, CDR2 YFSETQ. There are 15 residues in the CDR3. CDR3 sequence: CASSSTGHSGNTIYF. CDR3 bases: TGCGCCAGCAGCTCGACAGGGCACTCTGGAAACACCATATATTTT.

This sequence joins TRBV19 and TRBJ1-1, with TRBD1 matching over 8 bases. Trimming took 1 base from V and 6 from J; bases not matched to a gene: 7. This CDR3 is built from 15 residues. The V gene's germline CDR1 is LNHDA and CDR2 SQIVND (reference sequence). The CDR3 DNA sequence: TGTGCCAGTAGTATAGTTCAGGGGGCGCCTTCTGAAGCTTTCTTT. Protein product: CASSIVQGAPSEAFF.

The V call is TRBV5-1, the J call TRBJ2-3, with D maybe TRBD1 (6 bases). CDR1 SGHRS and CDR2 YFSETQ come from the germline V gene. Trimming removed 1 base from V and 0 bases from J, with 21 bases in between. This CDR3 has 19 residues. CDR3 protein: CASSLKAGTQTTSTDTQYF. CDR3 DNA sequence: TGCGCCAGCAGCTTGAAGGCCGGGACACAAACGACTAGCACAGATACGCAGTATTTT.